The rows below give T cell receptor beta chains drawn from one sample of a study of cytomegalovirus exposure and HLA in healthy donors. Assay used: immunoSEQ multiplex PCR; TCRdb lists only in-frame clones, some missing. This table holds tens of thousands of clones, over 85% found once. The specimen was PBMCs. These receptors came from a woman aged 18-29 years in good health and CMV-seronegative. CDR3s include the opening cysteine and the closing phenylalanine or tryptophan. The order of the fields is J gene, D gene, clone size, V gene, CDR3 DNA, CDR3 protein. D genes are given only for firm matches. Clone sizes are given selectively: once, few, many, or a class where the clone is expanded.

TRBJ1-1 | NA | NA | TRBV6-5 | TGTGCCAGCAGTTACGGGGGGGAGGTGTCTGAAGCTTTCTTT | CASSYGGEVSEAFF
TRBJ2-7 | TRBD1 | NA | TRBV2 | TGTGCCAGCAGTGCCCCGGTTCAGGGGGCCTACGAGCAGTACTTC | CASSAPVQGAYEQYF
TRBJ1-1 | TRBD1 | NA | TRBV14 | TGTGCCAGCAGCCCCGGACAGGGATGGACTGAAGCTTTCTTT | CASSPGQGWTEAFF
TRBJ1-5 | NA | few | TRBV6-6 | TGTGCCAGCAGGGACAGTGCAAATCAGCCCCAGCATTTT | CASRDSANQPQHF
TRBJ2-2 | TRBD1 | NA | TRBV4-1 | TGCGCCAGCAGCCAACCGGGACAGGGCCTCACCGGGGAGCTGTTTTTT | CASSQPGQGLTGELFF
TRBJ1-1 | NA | NA | TRBV5-1 | TGCGCCAGCAGCCCGGGACACTTTATGTCGGGGACTGAAGCTTTCTTT | CASSPGHFMSGTEAFF
TRBJ1-1 | NA | NA | TRBV6-5 | TGTGCCAGCAGTTACTCGGCACCAGGGCGGTCGACTGAAGCTTTCTTT | CASSYSAPGRSTEAFF
TRBJ2-3 | TRBD2 | NA | TRBV27 | TGTGCCAGCAGTTTTGGGCTAGCGGTCACAGATACGCAGTATTTT | CASSFGLAVTDTQYF
TRBJ2-1 | NA | NA | TRBV20-1 | TGCAGTGGGAGGACGTACAATGAGCAGTTCTTC | CSGRTYNEQFF
TRBJ2-2 | TRBD1 | NA | TRBV7-2 | TGTGCCAGCAGCTTAGTAACAGGGGTGACCGGGGAGCTGTTTTTT | CASSLVTGVTGELFF
TRBJ2-3 | NA | NA | TRBV6-6 | TGTGCCAGCAGTTATCAGGGGTTTAGCACAGATACGCAGTATTTT | CASSYQGFSTDTQYF
TRBJ1-6 | TRBD1 | NA | TRBV15 | TGTGCCACCAGCAGAGCTAGACAGGGTAGCTCCTATAATTCACCCCTCCACTTT | CATSRARQGSSYNSPLHF
TRBJ2-2 | NA | NA | TRBV4-3 | TGCGCCAGCAGCCAAGACAGGGCCACCGGGGAGCTGTTTTTT | CASSQDRATGELFF
TRBJ2-5 | NA | NA | TRBV19 | TGTGCCAGTAGTCCTCAGGGAAGCCAAGAGACCCAGTACTTC | CASSPQGSQETQYF
TRBJ1-6 | NA | NA | TRBV7-6 | TGTGCCAGCAGCTTAAAAGTCACGGGGGGTCCCCTCCACTTT | CASSLKVTGGPLHF
TRBJ2-7 | TRBD1 | NA | TRBV6-1 | TGTGCCAGCAGGGAAACAGGGGTCGAGCAGTACTTC | CASRETGVEQYF
TRBJ2-7 | NA | NA | TRBV4-1 | TGCGCCAGCAGCCAAGGCAGGGCCACCTACGAGCAGTACTTC | CASSQGRATYEQYF
TRBJ2-7 | NA | NA | TRBV6-5 | TGTGCCAGCGGGCGGGGGACAAACTACGAGCAGTACTTC | CASGRGTNYEQYF
TRBJ2-5 | TRBD2 | NA | TRBV7-9 | TGTGCCAGCGGGGGGTCTGTAAGCGGGGGAGTGACCCAGTACTTC | CASGGSVSGGVTQYF
TRBJ2-1 | NA | NA | TRBV1 | TGCACCAGCAGATTATCCGGGACTAGGGACTACAATGAGCAGTTCTTC | CTSRLSGTRDYNEQFF
TRBJ2-3 | NA | NA | TRBV6-5 | TGTGCCAGCAGTCGCAGGACGGAGGGCACAGATACGCAGTATTTT | CASSRRTEGTDTQYF
TRBJ2-1 | TRBD1 | NA | TRBV5-5 | TGTGCCAGCAGCCCAGGGGGACCCTACAATGAGCAGTTCTTC | CASSPGGPYNEQFF
TRBJ1-3 | NA | NA | TRBV27 | TGTGCCAGCACTAAATCCGACAGCTACTCTGGAAACACCATATATTTT | CASTKSDSYSGNTIYF
TRBJ2-7 | TRBD1 | NA | TRBV27 | TGTGCCAGCAGTTTCCTCGACACCGGGACAGGGTTCCCCTACGAGCAGTACTTC | CASSFLDTGTGFPYEQYF
TRBJ2-5 | TRBD1 | NA | TRBV6-6 | TGTGCCAGCAGTTACACAGGACAGGGTGGAGGAGAGACCCAGTACTTC | CASSYTGQGGGETQYF
TRBJ1-1 | TRBD1 | NA | TRBV7-9 | TGTGCCAGCAGACAAGGCAGGGGGCAGGTGAACACTGAAGCTTTCTTT | CASRQGRGQVNTEAFF
TRBJ1-1 | NA | NA | TRBV6-5 | TGTGCCAGCAAACAGAACTCCGGGAACACTGAAGCTTTCTTT | CASKQNSGNTEAFF
TRBJ1-3 | NA | NA | TRBV30 | TGTGCCTGGAACCGGGTCGTTCGGAGGACTGGAAACACCATATATTTT | CAWNRVVRRTGNTIYF
TRBJ2-1 | NA | NA | TRBV7-9 | TGTGCCAGCAGCCGGACTATGAGCTCCTACAATGAGCAGTTCTTC | CASSRTMSSYNEQFF
TRBJ1-2 | NA | NA | TRBV2 | TGTGCCAGCAGTGCTCAGGGGAACTATGGCTACACCTTC | CASSAQGNYGYTF
TRBJ2-7 | TRBD1 | NA | TRBV7-9 | TGTGCCAGCAGCTCACCGACAGGGGGGTTCGAGCAGTACTTC | CASSSPTGGFEQYF
TRBJ2-3 | TRBD2 | few | TRBV5-1 | TGCGCCAGCAGCTTGGGACTAGCGGGAGCGGATACGCAGTATTTT | CASSLGLAGADTQYF
TRBJ1-2 | TRBD1 | NA | TRBV7-2 | TGTGCCAGCAGCATTTTGACAGGGGTCGGCTATGGCTACACCTTC | CASSILTGVGYGYTF
TRBJ2-5 | TRBD2 | NA | TRBV5-1 | TGCGCCAGCACCCTATCCAGCGGGAGTCCTCAAGAGACCCAGTACTTC | CASTLSSGSPQETQYF
TRBJ1-5 | TRBD1 | NA | TRBV7-9 | TGTGCCAGCAGCTTTTTTCCCGTTATGGGACAGGGCAATCAGCCCCAGCATTTT | CASSFFPVMGQGNQPQHF
TRBJ2-7 | TRBD2 | NA | TRBV7-9 | TGTGCCAGCAGCCCAGCCTCAGCGGGAGTATCCGAGCAGTACTTC | CASSPASAGVSEQYF
TRBJ2-2 | NA | NA | TRBV27 | TGTGCCAGCACAAGTGGGCGAGAAACCGGGGAGCTGTTTTTT | CASTSGRETGELFF
TRBJ2-1 | TRBD2 | NA | TRBV4-1 | TGCGCCAGCAGCCAAGGGACTAGCGGGAGCCTCTACAATGAGCAGTTCTTC | CASSQGTSGSLYNEQFF
TRBJ1-2 | TRBD1 | NA | TRBV28 | TGTGCCAGCAGTTCGTCTCCCTGGACAGGGAAAAACTATGGCTACACCTTC | CASSSSPWTGKNYGYTF
TRBJ2-7 | TRBD2 | NA | TRBV2 | TGTGCCAGCAGTGCTAGCGGGGGGGCCTACGAGCAGTACTTC | CASSASGGAYEQYF
TRBJ1-6 | NA | NA | TRBV5-6 | TGTGCCAGCAACCCTCAGGGGCTCTATAATTCACCCCTCCACTTT | CASNPQGLYNSPLHF
TRBJ2-1 | NA | NA | TRBV6-5 | TGTGCCAGCAGTCCCGGGGGTCTGAATGAGCAGTTCTTC | CASSPGGLNEQFF
TRBJ2-1 | NA | NA | TRBV20-1 | TGCAGTGCTTATTTAGACAATGAGCAGTTCTTC | CSAYLDNEQFF
TRBJ1-2 | NA | NA | TRBV14 | TGTGCCAGCAGCCCTTACACTTCCGAGGTGAACTATGGCTACACCTTC | CASSPYTSEVNYGYTF
TRBJ2-7 | TRBD1 | NA | TRBV28 | TGTGCCAGCAGAACGGGACAGGGTATCTACGAGCAGTACTTC | CASRTGQGIYEQYF
TRBJ2-3 | TRBD2 | once | TRBV5-6 | TGTGCCAGCAGCTTGTGGCTAGCGGGGGGGCCGGGTTTAGATACGCAGTATTTT | CASSLWLAGGPGLDTQYF
TRBJ1-2 | NA | NA | TRBV29-1 | TGCAGCGTTGAAGGGGGACTGGCTAACTATGGCTACACCTTC | CSVEGGLANYGYTF
TRBJ2-1 | NA | NA | TRBV6-5 | TGTGCCAGCAGTTACTCGGGGGACACCTCTTACAATGAGCAGTTCTTC | CASSYSGDTSYNEQFF